Listed below are T cell receptor beta chains from one sample, sequenced in a study of human T cells and chemical hapten exposure. One entry per CDR3 protein, called by TCRdb with MiXCR from the RACE reads. The sample holds 180,000 or so distinct CDR3 sequences, about 22% seen once. The sample consisted of whole blood, taken in connection with sensitization to the hapten diphenylcyclopropenone (DPC). The receptors come from a woman aged 50 to 60 with alopecia areata. Some clones in this sample may be carry-over from other donors' samples. Both conserved end residues are part of each CDR3. D genes are given only for firm matches. Clone size, where shown, is once, few, many, or a class for clones that have expanded.

clone_size	d_call	v_call	j_call	cdr3_nt	cdr3_aa
.	.	TRBV2	TRBJ2-1	TGTGCCAGCAGTCGGGAGCGGAGCGTAGGCAATGAGCAGTTCTTC	CASSRERSVGNEQFF
.	.	TRBV20-1	TRBJ2-5	TGCAGTGCTTCTACCTTACAACACAGCGTCCAAGAGACCCAGTACTTC	CSASTLQHSVQETQYF
few	.	TRBV5-1	TRBJ2-3	TGCGCCAGCAGCCTCCGAATCACAGATACGCAGTATTTT	CASSLRITDTQYF
.	TRBD1	TRBV6-4	TRBJ2-6	TGTGCCAGCAGTGAAGGGACAGGGACTGGGGCCAACGTCCTGACTTTC	CASSEGTGTGANVLTF
.	.	TRBV9	TRBJ2-1	TGTGCCAGCAGCGCCCAGGGACTTTACAATGAGCAGTTCTTC	CASSAQGLYNEQFF
many	TRBD1	TRBV5-1	TRBJ2-3	TGCGCCAGCAGCTTGGGACAGGGGGATACGCAGTATTTT	CASSLGQGDTQYF
.	.	TRBV6-2/TRBV6-3	TRBJ2-3	TGTGCCAGCAGTTACTCAAAGGACAGTCTCACAGATACGCAGTATTTT	CASSYSKDSLTDTQYF
.	.	TRBV7-3	TRBJ2-7	TGTGCCAGCAGCCTTAACCCGGGATACGAGCAGTACTTC	CASSLNPGYEQYF
few	.	TRBV3-1	TRBJ1-1	TGTGCCAGCAGCCAGAGTCGCCATTCGAACACTGAAGCTTTCTTT	CASSQSRHSNTEAFF
.	.	TRBV5-1	TRBJ1-1	TGCGCCAGCAGCTTGGATGTGGGATCGAACACTGAAGCTTTCTTT	CASSLDVGSNTEAFF
few	.	TRBV29-1	TRBJ2-7	TGCAGCGTTGTGATGGACGAGATGCGCTCCTACGAGCAGTACTTC	CSVVMDEMRSYEQYF
few	TRBD1	TRBV18	TRBJ1-3	TGTGCCAGCTCACTCGGACAGGGGGACGGAAACACCATATATTTT	CASSLGQGDGNTIYF
.	.	TRBV14	TRBJ2-3	TGTGCCAGCAGCCAAGAGCAACTCTGGCTCACGGATACGCAGTATTTT	CASSQEQLWLTDTQYF
few	TRBD1	TRBV15	TRBJ1-4	TGTGCCACCAGCGGGAGACAGGGAACAACTAATGAAAAACTGTTTTTT	CATSGRQGTTNEKLFF
.	TRBD2	TRBV6-2/TRBV6-3	TRBJ2-5	TGTGCCAGCAGTTACGGACTAGCGGGAACGGAGACCCAGTACTTC	CASSYGLAGTETQYF
.	TRBD2	TRBV28	TRBJ2-7	TGTGCCAGCAGTCCCACTAGCGGAGCCTACGAGCAGTACTTC	CASSPTSGAYEQYF
.	.	TRBV5-1	TRBJ2-7	TGCGCCAGCAGCTTGGGACCGCAAATTTTCTCCTACGAGCAGTACTTC	CASSLGPQIFSYEQYF
few	.	TRBV3-1	TRBJ2-1	TGTGCCAGCAGCCAAGATCGGAGCGGCAGCTCCTACAATGAGCAGTTCTTC	CASSQDRSGSSYNEQFF
few	.	TRBV7-9	TRBJ2-1	TGTGCCAGCAGCTTAGACACACTTAATGAGCAGTTCTTC	CASSLDTLNEQFF
.	TRBD1	TRBV12-3/TRBV12-4	TRBJ2-4	TGTGCCAGCAGTTTCACCGGACAGGGGGGAAAAAACATTCAGTACTTC	CASSFTGQGGKNIQYF
many	TRBD2	TRBV7-8	TRBJ2-7	TGTGCCAGCAGCCAACCTAGCGGCTCCTACGAGCAGTACTTC	CASSQPSGSYEQYF
few	TRBD2	TRBV20-1	TRBJ2-7	TGCAGTGCTCTTACTAGCGGCTGGGCCTACGAGCAGTACTTC	CSALTSGWAYEQYF
.	TRBD1	TRBV20-1	TRBJ2-4	TGCAGTGCTAGACGGGACAGGGGAACAGCCAAAAACATTCAGTACTTC	CSARRDRGTAKNIQYF
.	TRBD2	TRBV6-5	TRBJ2-1	TGTGCCAGCAGTCTGACTAGCGGGAGCCCAAATGGGCAGTTCTTC	CASSLTSGSPNGQFF
.	.	TRBV9	TRBJ1-1	TGTGCCAGCAGCGTAGAACCGGGGGTCACTGAAGCTTTCTTT	CASSVEPGVTEAFF
few	.	TRBV6-5	TRBJ2-1	TGTGCCAGCAGATCTGGACGGAGGACCTACAATGAGCAGTTCTTC	CASRSGRRTYNEQFF
.	TRBD2	TRBV4-2	TRBJ2-5	TGTGCCAGCAGCCAAGATTTGGCGGGAGTAAGGGTGGAGACCCAGTACTTC	CASSQDLAGVRVETQYF
few	.	TRBV10-3	TRBJ2-3	TGTGCCATCAGTGACGGTACTAGCACAGATACGCAGTATTTT	CAISDGTSTDTQYF
.	.	TRBV12-3/TRBV12-4	TRBJ2-7	TGTGCCAGCAGTTTGGAGAGTGGCCTCGGCGAGCAGTACTTC	CASSLESGLGEQYF
.	TRBD1	TRBV12-3/TRBV12-4	TRBJ1-6	TGTGCCAGCTCCCGGGACAGGGATAATTCACCCCTCCACTTT	CASSRDRDNSPLHF
few	.	TRBV24-1	TRBJ1-5	TGTGCCACCAGTACTGAGCAGCCCCAGCATTTT	CATSTEQPQHF
.	.	TRBV3-1	TRBJ2-1	TGTGCCAGCAGCCAATGGACGAATGAGCAGTTCTTC	CASSQWTNEQFF
.	.	TRBV5-4	TRBJ2-5	TGTGCCAGCAGCTTGGTCGGGGTACCTTTTCAAGAGACCCAGTACTTC	CASSLVGVPFQETQYF
.	TRBD2	TRBV12-3/TRBV12-4	TRBJ2-1	TGTGCCAGCAGTTTAAGCGGGAGGGTAGGTGAGCAGTTCTTC	CASSLSGRVGEQFF
many	.	TRBV29-1	TRBJ2-7	TGCAGCGTTGTTGGAGGGGGTGGCGAGCAGTACTTC	CSVVGGGGEQYF
.	.	TRBV20-1	TRBJ2-1	TGCAGTGCTAGGGGCCCAAATCAGGACTCCCAGTTCTTC	CSARGPNQDSQFF
few	TRBD2	TRBV5-1	TRBJ2-1	TGCGCCAGCAGCTTGGGGGACGGGGACGGGGGGAATGAGCAGTTCTTC	CASSLGDGDGGNEQFF
few	.	TRBV7-9	TRBJ2-3	TGTGCCAGCAGCCCCAGGACAGCAAACACAGATACGCAGTATTTT	CASSPRTANTDTQYF
few	TRBD2	TRBV11-2	TRBJ2-1	TGTGCCAGCAGGAGACTAGCGGGACCCTACAATGAGCAGTTCTTC	CASRRLAGPYNEQFF
few	.	TRBV5-6	TRBJ1-1	TGTGCCAGCAGCCCTACGATGGAATCAAACACTGAAGCTTTCTTT	CASSPTMESNTEAFF
.	.	TRBV30	TRBJ2-5	TGTGCCTGGAGTGTCGGAAGCCAAGAGACCCAGTACTTC	CAWSVGSQETQYF
few	TRBD1	TRBV5-5	TRBJ1-6	TGTGCCAGCAGCGCACCGGGACAGGGCGATTATAATTCACCCCTCCACTTT	CASSAPGQGDYNSPLHF
.	.	TRBV6-5	TRBJ2-7	TGTGCCAGCAGGCGGGATACCTACGAGCAGTACTTC	CASRRDTYEQYF
.	.	TRBV20-1	TRBJ2-5	TGCAGTGCTAGCCAGGAAGAGACCCAGTACTTC	CSASQEETQYF
many	.	TRBV11-2	TRBJ2-1	TGTGCCAGCAGCTTACTTTCTTCTGGGGGTGACAATGAGCAGTTCTTC	CASSLLSSGGDNEQFF
.	.	TRBV12-3/TRBV12-4	TRBJ1-2	TGTGCCAGCAGCGGGTCTAACTATGGCTACACCTTC	CASSGSNYGYTF
.	TRBD1	TRBV12-3/TRBV12-4	TRBJ2-7	TGTGCCAGCAGGCAGAAAGACAGGGTCTACGAGCAGTACTTC	CASRQKDRVYEQYF
.	.	TRBV6-1	TRBJ2-4	TGTGCCAGCAGTGATAAGTTGAGGCGGACTAACATTCAGTACTTC	CASSDKLRRTNIQYF
.	TRBD2	TRBV5-1	TRBJ2-5	TGCGCCAGCAGCTCCTTGACTAGCGGGAGTTTTGAGACCCAGTACTTC	CASSSLTSGSFETQYF
many	.	TRBV3-1	TRBJ1-2	TGTGCCAGCAGCCAAGAATTTGCTTATGGCTACACCTTC	CASSQEFAYGYTF
few	TRBD1	TRBV11-2	TRBJ2-1	TGTGCCAGCAGCTTAGATTGGGACAGCTACAATGAGCAGTTCTTC	CASSLDWDSYNEQFF
few	.	TRBV29-1	TRBJ2-5	TGCAGCGTTGAAGACACGGGAAACCAAGAGACCCAGTACTTC	CSVEDTGNQETQYF
.	.	TRBV4-2	TRBJ1-2	TGTGCCAGCAGCCAAGGAGGTGGCTACACCTTC	CASSQGGGYTF
few	.	TRBV29-1	TRBJ1-4	TGCAGCGTTCTTAGCGGGGAGAAACTGTTTTTT	CSVLSGEKLFF
few	.	TRBV7-8	TRBJ2-3	TGTGCCAGCAGCTTAGTTTTCTCAGATACGCAGTATTTT	CASSLVFSDTQYF